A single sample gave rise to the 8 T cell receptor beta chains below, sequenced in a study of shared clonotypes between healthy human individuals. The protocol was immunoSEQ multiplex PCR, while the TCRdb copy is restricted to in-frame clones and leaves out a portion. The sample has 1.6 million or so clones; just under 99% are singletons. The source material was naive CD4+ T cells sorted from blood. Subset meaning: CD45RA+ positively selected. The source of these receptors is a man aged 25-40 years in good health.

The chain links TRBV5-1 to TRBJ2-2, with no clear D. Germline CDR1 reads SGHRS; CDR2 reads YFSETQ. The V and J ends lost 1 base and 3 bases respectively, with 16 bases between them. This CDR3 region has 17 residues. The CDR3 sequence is CASSLYIGNRYTGELFF. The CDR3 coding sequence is TGCGCCAGCAGCTTGTATATAGGGAACAGATACACCGGGGAGCTGTTTTTT.

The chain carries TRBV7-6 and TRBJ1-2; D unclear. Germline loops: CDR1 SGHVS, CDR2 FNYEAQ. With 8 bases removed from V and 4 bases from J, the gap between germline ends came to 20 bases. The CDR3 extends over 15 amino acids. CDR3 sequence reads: CASSFGHHAGYGYTF. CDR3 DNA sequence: TGTGCCAGCTCCTTTGGCCACCACGCGGGCTATGGCTACACCTTC. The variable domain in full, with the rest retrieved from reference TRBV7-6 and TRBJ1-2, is GAGVSQSPRYKVTKRGQDVALRCDPISGHVSLYWYRQALGQGPEFLTYFNYEAQQDKSGLPNDRFSAERPEGSISTLTIQRTEQRDSAMYRCASSFGHHAGYGYTFGSGTRLTVV.

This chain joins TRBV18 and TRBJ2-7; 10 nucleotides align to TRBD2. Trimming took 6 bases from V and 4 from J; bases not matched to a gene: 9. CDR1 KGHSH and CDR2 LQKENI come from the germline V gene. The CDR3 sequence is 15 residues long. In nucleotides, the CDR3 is TGTGCCAGCTCGCACACTAGCGGGAATAGGTACGAGCAGTACTTC. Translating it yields CASSHTSGNRYEQYF.

The CDR3 DNA reads TGTGCCAGCAGCAGCAAACAGGGAAGGGGCAATCAGCCCCAGCATTTT. Translation: CASSSKQGRGNQPQHF. The chain couples TRBV21-1 to TRBJ1-5; the table's D call, TRBD1, was not checked against the DNA. TRBV21-1 is reported as a pseudogene. This CDR3 has 16 amino acids.

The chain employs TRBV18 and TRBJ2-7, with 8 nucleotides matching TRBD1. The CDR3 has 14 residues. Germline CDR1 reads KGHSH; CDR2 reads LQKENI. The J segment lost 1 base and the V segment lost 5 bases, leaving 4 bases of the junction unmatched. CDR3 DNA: TGTGCCAGCTCAGGGGACAGGCAATCCTACGAGCAGTACTTC. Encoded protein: CASSGDRQSYEQYF.

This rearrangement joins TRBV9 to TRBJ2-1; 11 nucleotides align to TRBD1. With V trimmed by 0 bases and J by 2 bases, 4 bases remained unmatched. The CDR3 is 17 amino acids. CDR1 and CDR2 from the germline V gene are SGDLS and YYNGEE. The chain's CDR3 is CASSVGRTGGTYNEQFF. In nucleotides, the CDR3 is TGTGCCAGCAGCGTAGGGAGGACAGGGGGCACCTACAATGAGCAGTTCTTC.

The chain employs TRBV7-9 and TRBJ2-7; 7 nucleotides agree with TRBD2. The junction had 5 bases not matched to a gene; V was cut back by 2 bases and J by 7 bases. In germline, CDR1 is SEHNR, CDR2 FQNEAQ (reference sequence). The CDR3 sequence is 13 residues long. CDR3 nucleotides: TGTGCCAGCAGCTTACTCGCGGGAGTTGAGCAGTACTTC. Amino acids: CASSLLAGVEQYF.

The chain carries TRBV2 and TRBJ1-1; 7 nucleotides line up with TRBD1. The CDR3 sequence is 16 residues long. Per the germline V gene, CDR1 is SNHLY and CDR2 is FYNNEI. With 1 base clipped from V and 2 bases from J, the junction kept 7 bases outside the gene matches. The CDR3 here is CASSEGWGQPNTEAFF. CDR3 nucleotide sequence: TGTGCCAGCAGTGAAGGGTGGGGACAGCCAAACACTGAAGCTTTCTTT.